This paragraph covers one T cell receptor (beta chain) sequence. Antigen: not known. The CDR3 sequence is 15 residues long. Per germline, CDR1 MGHDK and CDR2 SYGVNS. V dropped 8 bases and J dropped 0; count of bases not matched to a gene: 4. Primers for the PCR totalled 60 Vbeta and 13 Jbeta. TCRdb's table, derived via immunoSEQ multiplex PCR, lists solely in-frame clones and lacks some. The table has fewer than 110,000 clones, 79% seen once. The data belong to a study of cytomegalovirus exposure and HLA in healthy donors. Study context: Most genotyped donors, 75% to 85% of 398, had Caucasian-associated genetic ancestry.

Overall study findings and caveats: The authors confirmed in vitro that three CMV-associated chains were specific for CMV antigens. DRB1 had the most TCR associations and HLA-C the fewest, a later analysis found, with rates varying by HLA locus.

Input material: PBMCs. This chain joins TRBV25-1 and TRBJ2-4; 10 positions match TRBD1. The origin of this receptor is a man aged 45-60 years in good health and CMV-seropositive. The CDR3 DNA reads TGTGCCAGCTCTGGGACAGGGGTAGCCAAAAACATTCAGTACTTC. Residues: CASSGTGVAKNIQYF.